Each of the 13 T cell receptor beta chains below was sequenced from the same sample in a study of cytomegalovirus exposure and HLA in healthy donors. The protocol was immunoSEQ multiplex PCR, while the TCRdb copy is restricted to in-frame clones and leaves out a portion. This sample has 130,000 or so clones, with around nine tenths found just once. Sequences were obtained from PBMCs. These receptors all come from a woman aged 18-29 years in good health and CMV-seronegative.

This rearrangement joins TRBV21-1 to TRBJ2-7; the table's D call TRBD2 went unverified against the DNA. TRBV21-1 is termed a pseudogene. The CDR3 is 14 amino acids. The DNA of the CDR3 is TGTGCCAGCAGCGCACTAGCGGGAGTGGACGAGCAGTACTTC. Its protein is CASSALAGVDEQYF.

The rearrangement uses TRBV5-4 and TRBJ2-4; D is possibly TRBD2 (6 bases). Germline CDR1 reads SGHNT; CDR2 reads YYREEE (reference sequence). The CDR3 sequence is 15 residues long. The V end was cut by 0 bases, the J end by 7 bases, with 14 bases between. CDR3 in DNA: TGTGCCAGCAGCTTGGGTGGGAGTGCGGGGAACATTCAGTACTTC. Its translation is CASSLGGSAGNIQYF.

This clone was counted once. The chain joins TRBV9 to TRBJ1-5, with 7 bases identical to TRBD1. The CDR3 extends over 15 amino acids. The J segment lost 6 bases and the V segment lost 3 bases, leaving 9 bases of the junction unmatched. Germline-derived CDR1 and CDR2 are SGDLS and YYNGEE. This CDR3 is CASSADPQGGQPQHF. The CDR3 DNA reads TGTGCCAGCAGCGCAGACCCCCAGGGGGGTCAGCCCCAGCATTTT.

The chain employs TRBV2 and TRBJ1-1; perhaps TRBD1 as D (6 bases). This CDR3 contains 15 residues. Germline assignment: CDR1 SNHLY and CDR2 FYNNEI. Trimming pared 6 bases from V and 3 bases from J, leaving 17 bases between. CDR3 sequence: CASSMEQGQYTEAFF. Written as DNA, the CDR3 is TGTGCCAGCAGCATGGAGCAGGGGCAGTACACTGAAGCTTTCTTT.

The V call is TRBV5-1, the J call TRBJ2-5, with D maybe TRBD1 (6 bases). Trimming left V 1 base short and J 2 bases short, with 18 bases between. Germline CDR1 reads SGHRS; CDR2 reads YFSETQ. This CDR3 has 17 amino acids. The CDR3: CASSLRSFQDRQETQYF. CDR3 coding DNA: TGCGCCAGCAGCTTGCGGTCCTTCCAGGACAGACAAGAGACCCAGTACTTC.

The rearrangement joins TRBV6-6 to TRBJ1-1, with D perhaps TRBD1 (6 bases). Germline CDR1 and CDR2: MNHNY and SVGAGI (reference sequence). The CDR3 totals 12 residues. Trimming took off 5 bases at V and 6 bases at J, with 10 bases between the two ends. The CDR3 region is CASSLGQPEAFF. The CDR3 DNA reads as TGTGCCAGCAGTCTAGGACAGCCTGAAGCTTTCTTT.

The chain employs TRBV10-3 and TRBJ2-7, with D unclear. Trimming took off 0 bases at V and 0 bases at J, with 6 bases between the two ends. CDR1 ENHRY and CDR2 SYGVKD come from the germline V gene. The CDR3 sequence is 14 residues long. In DNA, the CDR3 is TGTGCCATCAGTGAGTCTGGGCCCTCCTACGAGCAGTACTTC. It codes for CAISESGPSYEQYF.

The rearrangement joins TRBV6-1 to TRBJ1-5; tentative D call: TRBD1 (5 bases). The germline CDR1 and CDR2 sequences are MNHNS and SASEGT. The CDR3 contains 12 residues. Trimming shortened V by 4 bases and J by 14 bases, and 15 bases separated the two germline ends. The CDR3 DNA follows: TGTGCCAGCAGTGCGTCTTGGGGGGGGAAGCATTTT. It is translated as CASSASWGGKHF.

V usage is TRBV9 and J usage is TRBJ2-1, with 10 bases aligning to TRBD1. Germline lookup yields CDR1 SGDLS and CDR2 YYNGEE. This CDR3 is built from 15 residues. With V trimmed by 0 bases and J by 7 bases, 4 bases remained unmatched. The CDR3 sequence: CASSVEGQGWNEQFF. CDR3 sequence (DNA): TGTGCCAGCAGCGTAGAGGGACAGGGGTGGAATGAGCAGTTCTTC.

This chain uses TRBV5-1 with TRBJ2-5, with 12 bases lining up with TRBD1. The CDR3 runs 16 residues. Germline assignment: CDR1 SGHRS and CDR2 YFSETQ. The V segment lost 3 bases and the J segment 5 bases; nucleotides outside the gene matches: 8. CDR3 sequence: CASSWGQGASWETQYF. Here the CDR3 DNA reads TGCGCCAGCAGCTGGGGACAGGGGGCCTCTTGGGAGACCCAGTACTTC.

In DNA, the CDR3 is TGTGCTAGTGGAGAGTTTGGCGGGAGGTGGACCGGGGAGCTGTTTTTT. Its translation: CASGEFGGRWTGELFF. The chain uses TRBV12-5 and TRBJ2-2, with 8 bases that match TRBD2. V was pared by 6 bases and J by 5 bases, with 11 bases of the junction left unmatched. There are 16 residues in the CDR3. Germline CDR1 is LGHNT and CDR2 is FRNRAP.

This chain joins TRBV28 and TRBJ1-4; a possible D gene is TRBD1 (6 bases). Germline lookup yields CDR1 MDHEN and CDR2 SYDVKM. V lost 2 bases and J lost 6, with 19 bases in between. The CDR3 runs 17 residues. The CDR3 DNA reads as TGTGCCAGCAGTTTAAACCTCCCGGGGGAGGGGGATGAAAAACTGTTTTTT. It codes for CASSLNLPGEGDEKLFF.

The genes are TRBV13 and TRBJ2-1, with TRBD2 matching over 8 bases. The CDR3 is 16 residues long. V dropped 5 bases and J dropped 1; count of bases not matched to a gene: 7. Per the germline V gene, CDR1 is PRHDT and CDR2 is FYEKMQ (reference sequence). CDR3 residues: CASSLSGRVSYNEQFF. The DNA for the CDR3 is TGTGCCAGCAGCCTGTCCGGGAGGGTTTCCTACAATGAGCAGTTCTTC.